Below, one T cell receptor beta chain is given with its context. Its antigen remains undetermined. No qualities accompany the bases; no much larger clone lies one base away. The collaborating institutions used their own protocols to collect whole blood in K2EDTA tubes. Collaborator samples were shipped for TCRbeta analysis as frozen whole blood, isolated PBMCs, or DNA extracted from either sample type. The immunoSEQ Assay, a bias-controlled multiplex PCR, was used to amplify TCRbeta CDR3 regions from genomic DNA. Regarding the original processing steps: The number of nucleated cells in each sample was estimated from the amplification of reference gene primers within the assay. To quantify the absolute abundance of each unique TCRbeta CDR3 rearrangement, sequence reads were collapsed and filtered. For each sample, productive Simpson clonality was calculated by taking the square root of Simpson's diversity index across productive rearrangements. Not all clones reach the TCRdb copy of this immuneACCESS table, which keeps in-frame sequences only. Checked studies attribute under half of the gap to unresolved V genes and leave the rest unexplained. The DNA was the basis for D and trimming; V, J and clone size are from that table. In all, the sample holds some 220,000 clones, and 80% to 85% of those were seen once. Approximately 2.5% of the sample lies in the top ten.

Based on the germline V gene, the CDR1 and CDR2 sequences are SNHLY and FYNNEI. Here V drops 6 bases and J drops 6 bases, and the junction holds 6 bases not matched to any gene. Spanning cysteine to phenylalanine, the CDR3 consists of 14 amino acids. Only the CDR3 DNA stays, 42 bases, in frame from base 1. The sample is drawn from a study of blood T cell repertoires in COVID-19 (dated by TCRdb to the early 2020s). About the investigation overall: Collaborator samples came from the United States, Italy and Spain and covered acute and convalescent phases of COVID-19. The material from the prospective study consisted of cDNA or gDNA derived from T cells, B-cell-depleted T cells, or PBMCs. Deeply sampled blood TCRbeta repertoires from subjects exposed to, actively infected with, or recovered from COVID-19 were included in the dataset. A freely available public database, intended as a resource for researchers studying the immune response to SARS-CoV-2, is where the repertoires were released. The samples were drawn from two sources: the first 160 participants of the ongoing ImmuneRACE study, and 1,000 to 1,500 subjects contributed by 6 global collaborators. The sample metadata nearly always contained a de-identified subject ID, COVID-19 status, age in years and sex. Where available, HLA class I and class II types were obtained from metadata supplied by the sample provider rather than from assay-based typing. The research as a whole found: The amount of clinical and demographic metadata varied by source and participant and was provided uncurated.

This sequence uses TRBV2 and TRBJ2-3, and 10 junction bases match TRBD2. Sequencing was performed on peripheral blood. The sequence was obtained from an older woman with acute or convalescent COVID-19. The CDR3 here reads CASRKSGGGDTQYF. The sequenced DNA: TGTGCCAGCAGGAAAAGCGGGGGGGGTGATACGCAGTATTTT.